The clone carrying this TCR beta chain was counted only a few times. The antigen remains unidentified. RNA transcripts were the template for amplifying TCR beta CDR3 regions. First-round RT-PCR of the TCR CDR3 relied on the HTBI primer set. In TCRdb, the multiplex PCR reads were re-called with MiXCR into one record per CDR3 protein. The sample gives approximately 700,000 distinct CDR3 sequences, about a sixth of which show up once; over 7.5% is in the top ten. This specimen comes from a study of T cells in Graves' hyperthyroidism and ophthalmopathy. Findings and caveats of the study: Separation of ophthalmopathy from stable hyperthyroidism was achieved by a 13 V-J model.

There are 13 residues in the CDR3. The germline CDR1 and CDR2 sequences are SGHAT and FQNNGV. Trimming took off 1 base at V and 8 bases at J, with 9 bases between the two ends. The receptor comes from a man aged 18-30 years with Graves' hyperthyroidism. The sequencing input was blood. V is TRBV11-2 and J is TRBJ2-1, with a weak D call TRBD1 (6 bases). The CDR3 nucleotides are TGTGCCAGCAGCTTAGTTTGGGGGCATGAGCAGTTCTTC. Residues: CASSLVWGHEQFF.